Below, 22 T cell receptor beta chains from the same sample are listed, as sequenced in a study of cytomegalovirus exposure and HLA in healthy donors. The study ran its PCR with 60 Vbeta and 13 Jbeta primers. Assay: immunoSEQ multiplex PCR; the TCRdb copy retains only in-frame clones and omits some. In the table there are about 140,000 clones, around four fifths of which are singletons. The sample comprised PBMCs. The receptor set was obtained from a young man in good health and CMV-seropositive.

This chain connects TRBV9 to TRBJ1-4; 9 bases are shared with TRBD1. This CDR3 has 15 amino acids. The V segment lost 4 bases and the J segment 7 bases; nucleotides outside the gene matches: 8. CDR1 SGDLS and CDR2 YYNGEE come from the germline V gene. The CDR3 bases are TGTGCCAGCAGCCTCCGGGACAGGGCTACTGAAAAACTGTTTTTT. It specifies CASSLRDRATEKLFF.

This chain joins TRBV28 and TRBJ1-5, with D possibly being TRBD1 (5 bases). Germline V gives CDR1 MDHEN, CDR2 SYDVKM. V lost 8 bases and J lost 1, with 18 bases in between. The CDR3 runs 16 residues. The CDR3 DNA reads TGTGCCAGCGTTGGTGGGGGGGTTTCGAGCAATCAGCCCCAGCATTTT. It is translated as CASVGGGVSSNQPQHF.

This clone has a handful of counts. The chain carries TRBV1 and TRBJ2-1; the table gives TRBD2 as D, unverified against the DNA. TRBV1 constitutes a pseudogene. The CDR3 is 14 residues long. The CDR3 DNA is TGCACCAGCAGCCATCGACTAGGCCACAATGAGCAGTTCTTC. It yields the protein CTSSHRLGHNEQFF.

V is TRBV5-1 and J is TRBJ2-5; tentatively, D is TRBD2 (6 bases). V gave up 2 bases and J gave up 5 bases, with 13 bases separating them. Germline V gives CDR1 SGHRS, CDR2 YFSETQ. This CDR3 is 14 amino acids long. The CDR3: CASSFPGGEETQYF. The CDR3, as DNA: TGCGCCAGCAGCTTTCCCGGGGGTGAGGAGACCCAGTACTTC.

The chain uses TRBV28 and TRBJ2-1, with D perhaps matching TRBD1 (6 bases). V was trimmed by 6 bases and J by 4 bases, leaving 28 bases between them. The CDR3 loop spans 19 amino acids. Germline CDR1 reads MDHEN; CDR2 reads SYDVKM. The DNA of the CDR3 is TGTGCCAGCAGGGGCTACCGGGACAAAGGTTCCTTAGGTTACAATGAGCAGTTCTTC. Amino acid sequence: CASRGYRDKGSLGYNEQFF. The whole variable domain, filled in from reference TRBV28 and TRBJ2-1, reads DVKVTQSSRYLVKRTGEKVFLECVQDMDHENMFWYRQDPGLGLRLIYFSYDVKMKEKGDIPEGYSVSREKKERFSLILESASTNQTSMYLCASRGYRDKGSLGYNEQFFGPGTRLTVL.

This clone was seen a handful of times. The V and J genes are TRBV7-2 and TRBJ2-1, with D possibly being TRBD2 (5 bases). CDR1 is SGHTA and CDR2 is FQGNSA in the germline V gene. The germline V and J ends were trimmed by 3 bases and 8 bases, with 14 bases remaining between them. The CDR3 has 14 amino acids. CDR3 bases: TGTGCCAGCAGCTTTAGCTACGAGCGGCATGAGCAGTTCTTC. Residues: CASSFSYERHEQFF.

This clone came up once. The chain carries TRBV27 and TRBJ1-6; possibly TRBD1 for D (5 bases). CDR3 length equals 14 residues. Germline CDR1 is MNHEY and CDR2 is SMNVEV (reference sequence). Deletions cut 7 bases from V and 5 bases from J, with 12 bases between. CDR3 in DNA: TGTGCCAGCACCCCCGACAGCCATAATTCACCCCTCCACTTT. Its translation is CASTPDSHNSPLHF.

The chain combines TRBV5-6 with TRBJ2-1, with TRBD2 matching over 8 bases. CDR1 is SGHDT and CDR2 is YYEEEE in the germline V gene. The CDR3 has 15 amino acids. J was trimmed by 2 bases and V by 3 bases; bases with no gene match: 4. CDR3 loop: CASSSTGRAYNEQFF. The CDR3 coding sequence is TGTGCCAGCAGCTCCACCGGGAGGGCCTACAATGAGCAGTTCTTC.

J is TRBJ2-3 and V is TRBV9, with 10 bases that match TRBD2. Germline V gene lookup returns CDR1 SGDLS and CDR2 YYNGEE. V was clipped by 4 bases and J by 4 bases; unmatched bases: 9. The CDR3 extends over 16 amino acids. For the CDR3, the DNA is TGTGCCAGCAGCACACCCGGGACTAGCGAGTCAGATACGCAGTATTTT. Translated, it gives CASSTPGTSESDTQYF.

The chain is built from TRBV30 and TRBJ2-2; tentative D call: TRBD2 (5 bases). CDR1 is GTSNPN and CDR2 is SVGIG in the germline V gene (reference sequence). CDR3 length equals 12 residues. V was pared by 3 bases and J by 4 bases, with 6 bases between. The chain's CDR3 is CAWSGGTGELFF. The CDR3 DNA reads TGTGCCTGGAGCGGAGGCACCGGGGAGCTGTTTTTT. The whole variable domain, filled in from reference TRBV30 and TRBJ2-2, reads SQTIHQWPATLVQPVGSPLSLECTVEGTSNPNLYWYRQAAGRGLQLLFYSVGIGQISSEVPQNLSASRPQDRQFILSSKKLLLSDSGFYLCAWSGGTGELFFGEGSRLTVL.

This chain links TRBV5-8 with TRBJ2-1; the D is unclear. CDR1 is SGHTS and CDR2 is YDEGEE in the germline V gene. This CDR3 is 14 amino acids long. Between the trimmed V and J ends, which lost 4 bases and 8 bases, there was a span of 16 bases. DNA of the CDR3: TGTGCCAGCAGCCCCGGTTGGAGCAACCATGAGCAGTTCTTC. As protein: CASSPGWSNHEQFF.

V is TRBV28 and J is TRBJ2-4; 7 nucleotides match TRBD1. Germline V CDR1 and CDR2: MDHEN, SYDVKM. The CDR3 is 17 amino acids. V was clipped by 8 bases and J by 0 bases; unmatched bases: 13. In DNA, the CDR3 is TGTGCCAGCGGACTGGGGACAGCTAACTTAGCCAAAAACATTCAGTACTTC. Residues: CASGLGTANLAKNIQYF.

The chain is built from TRBV7-2 and TRBJ1-1; the D gene is possibly TRBD1 (5 bases). Germline lookup yields CDR1 SGHTA and CDR2 FQGNSA. The CDR3 covers 14 residues. V shed 1 base and J shed 2 bases, with 8 bases lying between them. Here the CDR3 reads CASSLGTHNTEAFF. Here the CDR3 DNA reads TGTGCCAGCAGCTTAGGGACACATAACACTGAAGCTTTCTTT. The full variable domain, with the rest looked up from reference TRBV7-2 and TRBJ1-1, is GAGVSQSPSNKVTEKGKDVELRCDPISGHTALYWYRQSLGQGLEFLIYFQGNSAPDKSGLPSDRFSAERTGGSVSTLTIQRTQQEDSAVYLCASSLGTHNTEAFFGQGTRLTVV.

The chain employs TRBV18 and TRBJ1-1, with D possibly being TRBD1 (6 bases). This CDR3 region has 16 residues. The V end lost 3 bases, the J end lost 1 base, and 15 bases lay between the germline ends. The germline V gene has CDR1 KGHSH and CDR2 LQKENI. The CDR3 sequence: CASSPAQGTPNTEAFF. The CDR3 region has the DNA TGTGCCAGCTCACCCGCGCAGGGGACGCCGAACACTGAAGCTTTCTTT.

The chain links TRBV19 to TRBJ2-7; 9 bases agree with TRBD1. J lost 6 bases, V lost 10 bases, and 10 bases had no gene match. The CDR3 is made up of 13 amino acids. Germline CDR1 LNHDA, CDR2 SQIVND (reference sequence). CDR3 sequence: CATSAGTGLEQYF. The CDR3 DNA reads as TGTGCCACTTCGGCCGGGACAGGGCTCGAGCAGTACTTC.

The chain links TRBV7-2 to TRBJ2-3; 7 positions agree with TRBD2. Germline assignment: CDR1 SGHTA and CDR2 FQGNSA. V shed 7 bases and J 1 base; nucleotides not matched to a gene: 8. The CDR3 is 15 residues long. The CDR3 loop is CASTPPGGRTDTQYF. CDR3 in DNA: TGTGCCAGCACCCCGCCGGGGGGACGCACAGATACGCAGTATTTT. Combining the CDR3 with reference TRBV7-2 and TRBJ2-3 gives the whole variable domain GAGVSQSPSNKVTEKGKDVELRCDPISGHTALYWYRQSLGQGLEFLIYFQGNSAPDKSGLPSDRFSAERTGGSVSTLTIQRTQQEDSAVYLCASTPPGGRTDTQYFGPGTRLTVL.

J is TRBJ1-3 and V is TRBV6-1; D gene unclear. V lost 6 bases and J 0 bases, leaving 12 bases between the germline ends. The CDR3 totals 15 residues. The germline gives CDR1 MNHNS, CDR2 SASEGT. The CDR3 is CASSREAASGNTIYF. CDR3 sequence (DNA): TGTGCCAGCAGCCGGGAGGCGGCCTCTGGAAACACCATATATTTT.

The chain joins TRBV18 to TRBJ2-1, with 14 bases lining up with TRBD2. V lost 3 bases and J lost 6; bases outside the gene matches: 1. CDR3 length equals 15 residues. The V gene's germline CDR1 is KGHSH and CDR2 LQKENI. CDR3 amino acids: CASSPGTSGGNEQFF. The CDR3 nucleotides read TGTGCCAGCTCACCCGGGACTAGCGGGGGCAATGAGCAGTTCTTC.

This chain connects TRBV27 to TRBJ2-3; TRBD1 aligns across 8 bases. With V trimmed by 6 bases and J by 7 bases, 12 bases remained unmatched. The CDR3 is made up of 15 amino acids. Germline-derived CDR1 and CDR2 are MNHEY and SMNVEV (reference sequence). The DNA for the CDR3 is TGTGCCAGCAGCCCCTGGACAGGGAAGTTGAATACGCAGTATTTT. It specifies CASSPWTGKLNTQYF.

In this sample, this clone turned up a few times. The V gene is TRBV6-1, the J gene TRBJ1-1; 7 positions match TRBD1. Germline CDR1 reads MNHNS; CDR2 reads SASEGT. This CDR3 comprises 15 residues. The junction had 7 bases not matched to a gene; V was cut back by 1 base and J by 5 bases. The CDR3 bases are TGTGCCAGCAGTGAAGATGGATCAGGGGGGACTGAAGCTTTCTTT. Its protein is CASSEDGSGGTEAFF.

The rearrangement joins TRBV4-1 to TRBJ1-1, with a tentative D call TRBD1 (5 bases). CDR3 size: 14 residues. Germline CDR1 is MGHRA and CDR2 is YSYEKL. Between the trimmed V and J ends, which lost 5 bases and 5 bases, there was a span of 15 bases. This CDR3 reads CASSGILKGTEAFF. In nucleotides, the CDR3 is TGCGCCAGCAGCGGGATCTTAAAGGGGACTGAAGCTTTCTTT.

In the case of this clone: Its ends do not fully match the called genes, so a read error is possible. The same CDR3 also results from other DNA sequences found in this sample. The chain combines TRBV7-8 with TRBJ1-2; D unresolved. The V gene's germline CDR1 is SGHVS and CDR2 FQNEAQ. CDR3 length: 14 amino acids. The CDR3 coding sequence is TGCGCCAGCAGCTTAGAAAACAGTAACTATGGCTACACCTTC. Translation gives CASSLENSNYGYTF.